One and the same sample provided the 2 T cell receptor beta chains below, sequenced in a study of shared clonotypes between healthy human individuals. Terminally differentiated effector memory CD45RA+ cells were excluded by CCR7 positive selection of CD45RO-negative cells. Profiling relied on immunoSEQ multiplex PCR, and the TCRdb table lists in-frame clones only, not all of them. The data hold about 2,200,000 clones, with around 93% observed a single time. The source material was naive CD8+ T cells from PBMCs. The receptors stem from a young man in good health. Some clones in this sample may be carry-over from other donors' samples.

This chain joins TRBV28 and TRBJ2-7; D call uncertain. The CDR3 has 13 residues. With 2 bases removed from V and 4 bases from J, the gap between germline ends came to 9 bases. The germline V gene encodes CDR1 MDHEN and CDR2 SYDVKM. CDR3 bases: TGTGCCAGCAGTTTAGGGTATCAGTACGAGCAGTACTTC. Translated, it gives CASSLGYQYEQYF.

The V gene is TRBV9, the J gene TRBJ2-2; D is ambiguous. The germline CDR1 and CDR2 sequences are SGDLS and YYNGEE. The V gene lost 0 bases and the J gene lost 6 bases, with 9 bases spanning the gap. The CDR3 has 14 amino acids. CDR3 region: CASSVGPPPGELFF. The CDR3, as DNA: TGTGCCAGCAGCGTAGGGCCCCCCCCCGGGGAGCTGTTTTTT. The whole variable domain, filled in from reference TRBV9 and TRBJ2-2, reads DSGVTQTPKHLITATGQRVTLRCSPRSGDLSVYWYQQSLDQGLQFLIQYYNGEERAKGNILERFSAQQFPDLHSELNLSSLELGDSALYFCASSVGPPPGELFFGEGSRLTVL.